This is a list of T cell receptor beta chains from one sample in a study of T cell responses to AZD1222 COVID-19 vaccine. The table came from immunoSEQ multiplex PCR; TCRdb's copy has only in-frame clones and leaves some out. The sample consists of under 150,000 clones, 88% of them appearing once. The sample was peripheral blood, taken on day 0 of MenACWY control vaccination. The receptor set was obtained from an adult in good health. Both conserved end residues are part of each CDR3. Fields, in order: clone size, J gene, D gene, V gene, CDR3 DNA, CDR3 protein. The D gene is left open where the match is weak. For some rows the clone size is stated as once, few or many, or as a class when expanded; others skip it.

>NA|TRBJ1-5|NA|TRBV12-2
TGTGCAAGTCGCCCCTCAAGGCTACTTGGGTATAGCAATCAGCCCCAGCATTTT
CASRPSRLLGYSNQPQHF
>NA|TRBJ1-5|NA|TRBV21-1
TGTGCCAGCAGCAAGTCAGGGGGCAGTCAGCCCCAGCATTTT
CASSKSGGSQPQHF
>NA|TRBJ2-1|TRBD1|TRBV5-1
TGCGCCAGCAGGACGACAGGGGAGGAGGAGCAGTTCTTC
CASRTTGEEEQFF
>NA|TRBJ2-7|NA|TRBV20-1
TGCAGTGCTAGTGCCCAGGGGTCCGAGCAGTACTTC
CSASAQGSEQYF
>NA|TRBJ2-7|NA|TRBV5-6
TGTGCCAGCAGTCGGGAAGTCTGGGGCTCCTACGAGCAGTACTTC
CASSREVWGSYEQYF
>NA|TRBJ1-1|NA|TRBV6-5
TGTGCCAGCGTGGGGGGGGGAAGGACTGAAGCTTTCTTT
CASVGGGRTEAFF
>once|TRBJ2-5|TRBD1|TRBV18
TGTGCCAGCTCACGGTCTATACCCGGACAGGCTTGGGCCGAGACCCAGTACTTC
CASSRSIPGQAWAETQYF
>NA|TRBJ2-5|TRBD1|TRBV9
TGTGCCAGCAGCTTAGGACAGGGGGAGTTGTGGGAGACCCAGTACTTC
CASSLGQGELWETQYF
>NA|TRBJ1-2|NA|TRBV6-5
TGTGCCAGCAGTTACCAAGACAGCCCAAGCACCTTC
CASSYQDSPSTF
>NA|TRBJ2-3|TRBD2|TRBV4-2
TGTGCCAGCAGCCAAGATCCTACGACTAGCGGGAGCGAAGATACGCAGTATTTT
CASSQDPTTSGSEDTQYF
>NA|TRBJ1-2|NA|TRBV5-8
TGTGCCAGCAGCTTGGTTCTCTCATTGGTATATGGCTACACCTTC
CASSLVLSLVYGYTF
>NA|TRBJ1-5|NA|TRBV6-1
TGTGCCAGCAGTGAATGGTGGGGCAATCAGCCCCAGCATTTT
CASSEWWGNQPQHF
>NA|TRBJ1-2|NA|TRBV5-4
TGTGCCAGCAGCCTGATACTCGGACAGCTTAACTATGGCTACACCTTC
CASSLILGQLNYGYTF
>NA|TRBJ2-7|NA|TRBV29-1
TGCAGCGTTGGGACAGCATCCTACGAGCAGTACTTC
CSVGTASYEQYF
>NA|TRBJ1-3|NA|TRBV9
TGTGCCAGCAGCCCGGATTACCGGGGGGTAGGAAACACCATATATTTT
CASSPDYRGVGNTIYF
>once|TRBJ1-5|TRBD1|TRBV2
TGTGCCAGCAGTGCCTGGACAGGGGGCGGTCAGCCCCAGCATTTT
CASSAWTGGGQPQHF
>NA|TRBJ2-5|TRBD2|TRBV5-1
TGCGCCAGCAGCTTGGGACTAGCGGGAGCGGAGACCCAGTACTTC
CASSLGLAGAETQYF
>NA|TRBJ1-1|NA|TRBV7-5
TGTGTCAGAAGCCCTACCGTGGCCACTGAAGCTTTCTTT
CVRSPTVATEAFF
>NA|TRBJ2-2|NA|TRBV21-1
TGTGCCCCGCGAGGGGATGGCGGGGAGCTGTTTTTT
CAPRGDGGELFF
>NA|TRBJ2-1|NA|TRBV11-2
TGTGCCAGCAGCTCAGGTATAGGCGTATCTTACAATGAGCAGTTCTTC
CASSSGIGVSYNEQFF
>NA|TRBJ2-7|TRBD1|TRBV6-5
TGTGCCAGCAGTTATACGGACAGGGCACCCTACGAGCAGTACTTC
CASSYTDRAPYEQYF
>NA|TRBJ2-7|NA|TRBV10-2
TGCGCCAGCAGTGCGGCGGCGGGCCCCACCTACGAGCAGTACTTC
CASSAAAGPTYEQYF
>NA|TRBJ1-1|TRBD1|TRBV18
TGTGCCAGCTCACCCAGGATCCAGGGGGCCGTCTCCCTCAACACTGAAGCTTTCTTT
CASSPRIQGAVSLNTEAFF
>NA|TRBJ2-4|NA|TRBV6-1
TGTGCCAGCCAGTTGAGCAATCTGGCGGGCGAGTCCAAGTACTTC
CASQLSNLAGESKYF
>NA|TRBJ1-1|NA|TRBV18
TGTGCCAGCTCAGCTGCACGGGGAAGTGGCCCAGCTTTCTTT
CASSAARGSGPAFF
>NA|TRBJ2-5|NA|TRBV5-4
TGTGCCAGCAGCGGCCGTGGTAGGGGGGTGGTGGAGACCCAGTACTTC
CASSGRGRGVVETQYF
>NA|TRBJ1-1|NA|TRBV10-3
TGTGCCAGCGTTATAAGTCTTGGCACTGAAGCTTTCTTT
CASVISLGTEAFF
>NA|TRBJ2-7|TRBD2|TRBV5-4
TGTGCCAGCAGCGGGACTAGCGGGAGGACCCTTTCCTACGAGCAGTACTTC
CASSGTSGRTLSYEQYF
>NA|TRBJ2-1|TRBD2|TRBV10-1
TGCGCCAGCAGTGATCAAGGACTAGCGGTATACAATGAGCAGTTCTTC
CASSDQGLAVYNEQFF
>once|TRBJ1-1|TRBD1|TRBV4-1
TGCGCCAGCAGCCAAGTGGGGACAGGGATCGCGAAAGCTTTCTTT
CASSQVGTGIAKAFF
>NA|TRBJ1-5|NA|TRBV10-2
TGCGCCAGCAGGGGGGACGGGAGCAATCAGCCCCAGCATTTT
CASRGDGSNQPQHF
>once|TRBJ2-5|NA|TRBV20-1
TGCAGTGCTAGCACAGAAGAGACCCAGTACTTC
CSASTEETQYF
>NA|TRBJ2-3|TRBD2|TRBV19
TGTGCCAGTAGTATAGGGGTGGGACTAGCGACAGATACGCAGTATTTT
CASSIGVGLATDTQYF
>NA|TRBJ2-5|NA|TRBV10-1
TGCGCCAGCAGTCCCCACGGGGGGCGGACCCAGTACTTC
CASSPHGGRTQYF
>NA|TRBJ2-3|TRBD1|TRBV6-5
TGTGCCAGCAGTTCCGAGGACAGGGCCACAGATACGCAGTATTTT
CASSSEDRATDTQYF
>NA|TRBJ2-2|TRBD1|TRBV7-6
TGTGCCAGCAGCTCGCATCCGTTTGGGACAGCCAACACCGGGGAGCTGTTTTTT
CASSSHPFGTANTGELFF
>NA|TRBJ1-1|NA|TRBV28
TGTGCCAGCAGTCCTCGACACATAGGCGAGGGGAGCACTGAAGCTTTCTTT
CASSPRHIGEGSTEAFF
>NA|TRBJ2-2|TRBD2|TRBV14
TGTGCCAGCAGCCGCCCGACTAGCGGGATACTTGGGACCGGGGAGCTGTTTTTT
CASSRPTSGILGTGELFF
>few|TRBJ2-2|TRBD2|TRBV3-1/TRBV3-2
TGTGCCAGCAGCTATCTGGGGACTAGGAACACCGGGGAGCTGTTTTTT
CASSYLGTRNTGELFF
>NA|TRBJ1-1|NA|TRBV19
TGTGCCAGTAGTATTGCAAAGTATGCCACTGAAGCTTTCTTT
CASSIAKYATEAFF
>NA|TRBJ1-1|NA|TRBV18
TGTGCCAGCTCATTACAGGGTTGGACTGAAGCTTTCTTT
CASSLQGWTEAFF
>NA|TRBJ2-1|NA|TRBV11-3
TGTGCCAGCAGCTCGACAGATTACAATGAGCAGTTCTTC
CASSSTDYNEQFF
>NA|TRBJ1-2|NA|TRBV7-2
TGTGCCAGCAGCTTAATGGGGGAGGTCAGCTTGCGCTCTAACTATGGCTACACCTTC
CASSLMGEVSLRSNYGYTF
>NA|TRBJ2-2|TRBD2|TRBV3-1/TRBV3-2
TGTGCCAGCGTGCGGGAGGAGATGGGCACCGGGGAGCTGTTTTTT
CASVREEMGTGELFF
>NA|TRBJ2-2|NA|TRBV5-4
TGTGCCAGCAGACCTACGGACCATCGCGGGGAGCTGTTTTTT
CASRPTDHRGELFF
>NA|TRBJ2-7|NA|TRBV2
TGTGCCAGCAGCCGGGAGGCGACAGGGAACCACGAGCAGTACTTC
CASSREATGNHEQYF
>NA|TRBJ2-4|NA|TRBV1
TGCACCAGCAGCCAAATACAGCGACTAGCCAAAAACATTCAGTACTTC
CTSSQIQRLAKNIQYF
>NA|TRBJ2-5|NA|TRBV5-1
TGCGCCAGCAGCTTTCCAGGACAAGAGACCCAGTACTTC
CASSFPGQETQYF
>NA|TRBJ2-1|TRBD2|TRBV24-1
TGTGCCACCAGTGACACTAGCGGGAGGGCCACGGGCTACAATGAGCAGTTCTTC
CATSDTSGRATGYNEQFF
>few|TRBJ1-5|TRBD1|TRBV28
TGTGCCAGCAGGATCACAGGGGGCCTTCCCCAGCATTTT
CASRITGGLPQHF
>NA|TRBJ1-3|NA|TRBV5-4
TGTGCCAGCAGCCCAGGGTATGGAAACACCATATATTTT
CASSPGYGNTIYF
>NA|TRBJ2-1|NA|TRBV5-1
TGCGCCAGCAGCTTGGGGAACAGGGTCAATGAGCAGTTCTTC
CASSLGNRVNEQFF
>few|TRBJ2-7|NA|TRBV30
TGTGCCTGGTCGAGGGTTCACGAGCAGTACTTC
CAWSRVHEQYF
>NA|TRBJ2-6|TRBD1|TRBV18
TGTGCCAGCTCACCATACTCAGGAACAGGGGGCTCTGGGGCCAACGTCCTGACTTTC
CASSPYSGTGGSGANVLTF
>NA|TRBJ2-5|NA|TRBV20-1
TGCAGTGGCGGGACCCCAGGGACCCAGTACTTC
CSGGTPGTQYF
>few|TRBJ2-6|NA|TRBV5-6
TGTGCCAGCAGCTTGGTGGGCAGCTCGCCTGGGGCCAACGTCCTGACTTTC
CASSLVGSSPGANVLTF
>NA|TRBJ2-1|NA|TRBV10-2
TGCGCCAGCAGTGGGCAGGGAGGTTTCGTTAGCTCCTACAATGAGCAGTTCTTC
CASSGQGGFVSSYNEQFF
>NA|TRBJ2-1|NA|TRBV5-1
TGCGCCAGCAGCTTGGTAAGGGCGGGACTCTCCTACAATGAGCAGTTCTTC
CASSLVRAGLSYNEQFF
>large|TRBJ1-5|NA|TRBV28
TGTGCCAGCAGTTTTCAACGGACGGGCGGCAATCAGCCCCAGCATTTT
CASSFQRTGGNQPQHF